The rows below give T cell receptor beta chains drawn from one sample of a study of CD8 T cells in ankylosing spondylitis. TCRdb reanalysed the 5' RACE reads using MiXCR and keeps one entry per CDR3 protein. Of about 540,000 distinct CDR3 sequences listed, 10% to 15% are singletons. Sequencing input: blood, either unsorted or a sorted T cell fraction (not recorded which). The receptors originated from a male donor with ankylosing spondylitis. The CDR3 runs from the conserved cysteine through the conserved F or W. Fields, in order: clone size, D gene, CDR3 length, V gene, J gene, CDR3 protein, CDR3 DNA. D genes are given only for firm matches. Clone size appears in some rows only: once, few, many, or a class for an expanded clone.

few	TRBD1	16	TRBV14	TRBJ1-4	CASSQERGNRRGKLFF	TGTGCCAGCAGCCAAGAAAGGGGGAATCGCAGGGGGAAACTGTTTTTT
few	TRBD1	15	TRBV20-1	TRBJ1-5	CSAIPLDRDNQPQHF	TGCAGTGCTATCCCTCTTGACAGGGACAATCAGCCCCAGCATTTT
few	TRBD1	16	TRBV20-1	TRBJ1-1	CSAPGDPSQGDTEAFF	TGCAGTGCCCCGGGGGACCCTAGTCAGGGGGACACTGAAGCTTTCTTT
NA	TRBD2	16	TRBV20-1	TRBJ2-1	CSARDRSGRHYNEQFF	TGCAGTGCTAGAGATCGGAGCGGGAGGCACTACAATGAGCAGTTCTTC
few	NA	13	TRBV6-6	TRBJ2-3	CASSSPLQHTQYF	TGTGCCAGCAGTTCCCCCCTACAACATACGCAGTATTTT
few	TRBD1	18	TRBV24-1	TRBJ1-2	CATSDSRTGNRWNYGYTF	TGTGCCACCAGTGATTCCCGGACAGGGAACCGGTGGAACTATGGCTACACCTTC
NA	NA	14	TRBV7-2	TRBJ2-5	CASGSITGGETQYF	TGTGCCAGCGGTTCGATTACGGGCGGGGAGACCCAGTACTTC
few	NA	13	TRBV20-1	TRBJ2-5	CSARTGKKETQYF	TGCAGTGCTAGAACGGGGAAAAAAGAGACCCAGTACTTC
many	TRBD1	13	TRBV29-1	TRBJ2-7	CSVGQGISYEQYF	TGCAGCGTCGGACAGGGGATCTCCTACGAGCAGTACTTC
few	TRBD1	14	TRBV11-1	TRBJ1-6	CASSPDRVGSPLHF	TGTGCCAGCAGCCCGGACAGGGTGGGATCACCCCTCCACTTT
NA	NA	16	TRBV7-9	TRBJ2-3	CASSSLRAGPTDTQYF	TGTGCCAGCAGCTCCCTCAGGGCCGGGCCCACAGATACGCAGTATTTT
few	TRBD2	14	TRBV6-1	TRBJ2-7	CASSDSGATYEQYF	TGTGCCAGCAGTGATAGCGGGGCGACCTACGAGCAGTACTTC
many	NA	16	TRBV7-2	TRBJ2-1	CASSSKGGDSYNEQFF	TGTGCCAGCAGCTCCAAGGGGGGGGATTCCTACAATGAGCAGTTCTTC
NA	NA	13	TRBV7-9	TRBJ1-1	CASSFPYNTEAFF	TGTGCCAGCAGCTTCCCTTATAACACTGAAGCTTTCTTT
many	TRBD1	16	TRBV5-6	TRBJ1-6	CASSLTGENYNSPLHF	TGTGCCAGCAGCTTGACAGGGGAGAACTATAATTCACCCCTCCACTTT
few	TRBD2	21	TRBV20-1	TRBJ2-1	CSARDRRLASGNRISYNEQFF	TGCAGTGCTAGAGACCGACGACTGGCTAGCGGTAATAGAATTTCCTACAATGAGCAGTTCTTC
NA	NA	15	TRBV20-1	TRBJ1-5	CCARMGYGFNQPQHF	TGCTGTGCTAGAATGGGATACGGGTTCAATCAGCCCCAGCATTTT
NA	TRBD1	19	TRBV11-1	TRBJ1-3	CASSLNGGQAWSSGNTIYF	TGTGCCAGCAGCTTAAACGGGGGACAGGCTTGGAGCTCTGGAAACACCATATATTTT
few	TRBD2	17	TRBV4-1	TRBJ2-1	CASSQELAGGPWNEQFF	TGCGCCAGCAGCCAAGAACTAGCGGGAGGGCCGTGGAATGAGCAGTTCTTC
NA	NA	13	TRBV5-6	TRBJ1-2	CASSLDQGYGYTF	TGTGCCAGCAGCCTGGACCAGGGGTATGGCTACACCTTC